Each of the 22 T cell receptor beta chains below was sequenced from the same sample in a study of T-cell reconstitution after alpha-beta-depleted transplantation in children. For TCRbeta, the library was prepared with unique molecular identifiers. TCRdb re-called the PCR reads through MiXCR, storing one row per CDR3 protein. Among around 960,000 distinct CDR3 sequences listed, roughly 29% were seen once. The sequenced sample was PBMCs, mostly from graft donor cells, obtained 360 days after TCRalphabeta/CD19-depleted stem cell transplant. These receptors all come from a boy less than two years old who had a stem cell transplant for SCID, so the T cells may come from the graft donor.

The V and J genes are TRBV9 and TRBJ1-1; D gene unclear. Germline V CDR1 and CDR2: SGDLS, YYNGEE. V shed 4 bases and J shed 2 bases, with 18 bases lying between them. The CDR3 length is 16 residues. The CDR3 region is CASSSYPGLANTEAFF. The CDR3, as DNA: TGTGCCAGCAGCTCTTACCCTGGGCTGGCAAACACTGAAGCTTTCTTT.

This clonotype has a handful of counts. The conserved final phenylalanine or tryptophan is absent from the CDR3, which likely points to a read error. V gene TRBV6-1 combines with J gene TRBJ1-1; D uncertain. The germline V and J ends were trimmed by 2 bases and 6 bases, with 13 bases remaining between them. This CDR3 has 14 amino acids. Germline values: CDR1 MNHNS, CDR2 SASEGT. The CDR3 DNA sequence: TGTGCCAGCAGTGAATGGAATTCAGGCGCTGAAGCTTTCCTT. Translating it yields CASSEWNSGAEAFL.

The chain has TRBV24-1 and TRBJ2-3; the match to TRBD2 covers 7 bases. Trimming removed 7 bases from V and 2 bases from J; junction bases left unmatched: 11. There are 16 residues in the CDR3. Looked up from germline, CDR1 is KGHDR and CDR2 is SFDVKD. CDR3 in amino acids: CATSSARGGSTDTQYF. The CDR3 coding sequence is TGTGCCACCAGCAGTGCACGCGGGGGTTCCACAGATACGCAGTATTTT.

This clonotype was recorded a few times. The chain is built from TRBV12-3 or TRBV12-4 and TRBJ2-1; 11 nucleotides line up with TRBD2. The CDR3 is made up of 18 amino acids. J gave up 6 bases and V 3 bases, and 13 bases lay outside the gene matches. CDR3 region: CASSFSGLAGGPSNEQFF. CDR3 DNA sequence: TGTGCCAGCAGTTTTTCGGGATTAGCGGGGGGGCCCAGCAATGAGCAGTTCTTC.

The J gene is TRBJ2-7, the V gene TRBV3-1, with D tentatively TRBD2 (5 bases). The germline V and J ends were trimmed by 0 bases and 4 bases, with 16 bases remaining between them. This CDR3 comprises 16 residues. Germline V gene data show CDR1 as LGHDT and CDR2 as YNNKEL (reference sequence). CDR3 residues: CASSQDGMRVTYEQYF. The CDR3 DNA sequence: TGTGCCAGCAGCCAAGACGGTATGCGGGTTACGTACGAGCAGTACTTC.

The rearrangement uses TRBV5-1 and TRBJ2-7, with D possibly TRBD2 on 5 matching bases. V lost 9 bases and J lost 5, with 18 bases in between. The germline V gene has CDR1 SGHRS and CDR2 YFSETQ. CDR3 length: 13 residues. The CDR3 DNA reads TGCGCCACCTCTCGGGTGCTGGGAGACGAGCAGTACTTC. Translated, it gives CATSRVLGDEQYF.

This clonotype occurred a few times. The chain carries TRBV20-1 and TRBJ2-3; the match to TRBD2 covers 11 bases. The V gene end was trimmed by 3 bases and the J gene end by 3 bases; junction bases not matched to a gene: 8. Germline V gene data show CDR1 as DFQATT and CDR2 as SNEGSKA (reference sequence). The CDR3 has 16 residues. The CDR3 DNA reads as TGCAGTGCTAGTCTAGCGGGGGGCCTCGGAACAGATACGCAGTATTTT. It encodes CSASLAGGLGTDTQYF.

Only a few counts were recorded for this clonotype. CDR3 bases: TGCAGTGCTAGGAGCCAGACAGGTCCTCTCTATAGCAATCAGCCCCAGCATTTT. Translating gives CSARSQTGPLYSNQPQHF. The V call is TRBV20-1, the J call TRBJ1-5, with D maybe TRBD1 (6 bases). The V and J ends lost 3 bases and 0 bases respectively, with 21 bases between them. Germline CDR1 is DFQATT and CDR2 is SNEGSKA (reference sequence). The CDR3 has 18 amino acids.

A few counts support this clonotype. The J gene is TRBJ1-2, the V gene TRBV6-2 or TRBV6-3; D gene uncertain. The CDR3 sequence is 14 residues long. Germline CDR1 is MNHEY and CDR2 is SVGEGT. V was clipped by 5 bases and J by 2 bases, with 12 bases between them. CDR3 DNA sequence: TGTGCCAGCAGTCCCATACTTCGGAACTATGGCTACACCTTC. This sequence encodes CASSPILRNYGYTF.

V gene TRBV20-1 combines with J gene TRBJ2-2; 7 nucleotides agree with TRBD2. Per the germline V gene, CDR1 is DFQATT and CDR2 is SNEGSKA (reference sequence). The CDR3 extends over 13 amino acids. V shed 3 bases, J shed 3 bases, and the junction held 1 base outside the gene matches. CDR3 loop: CSASRGDTGELFF. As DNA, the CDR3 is TGCAGTGCTAGTCGGGGGGACACCGGGGAGCTGTTTTTT.

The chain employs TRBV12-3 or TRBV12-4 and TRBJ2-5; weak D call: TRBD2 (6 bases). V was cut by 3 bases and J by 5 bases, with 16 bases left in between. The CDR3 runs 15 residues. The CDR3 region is CASSLEAGKEETQYF. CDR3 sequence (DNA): TGTGCCAGCAGTTTGGAGGCGGGGAAAGAGGAGACCCAGTACTTC.

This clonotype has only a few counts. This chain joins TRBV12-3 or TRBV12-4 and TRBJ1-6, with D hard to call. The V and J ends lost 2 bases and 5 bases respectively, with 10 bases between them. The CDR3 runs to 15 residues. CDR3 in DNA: TGTGCCAGCAGTTTAAAGGGAACGAATAATTCACCCCTCCACTTT. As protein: CASSLKGTNNSPLHF.

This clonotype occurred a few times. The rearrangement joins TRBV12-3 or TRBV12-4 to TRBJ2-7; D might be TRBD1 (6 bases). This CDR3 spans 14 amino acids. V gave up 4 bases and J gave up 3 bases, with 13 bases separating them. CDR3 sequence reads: CASSSGTFIYEQYF. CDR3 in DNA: TGTGCCAGCAGTTCCGGGACATTCATCTACGAGCAGTACTTC.

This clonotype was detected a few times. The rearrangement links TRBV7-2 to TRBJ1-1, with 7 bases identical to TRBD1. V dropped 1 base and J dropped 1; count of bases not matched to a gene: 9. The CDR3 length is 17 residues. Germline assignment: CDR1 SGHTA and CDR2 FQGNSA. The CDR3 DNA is TGTGCCAGCAGCTTAGGGCCCCGACAGGGCCAGAACACTGAAGCTTTCTTT. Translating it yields CASSLGPRQGQNTEAFF.

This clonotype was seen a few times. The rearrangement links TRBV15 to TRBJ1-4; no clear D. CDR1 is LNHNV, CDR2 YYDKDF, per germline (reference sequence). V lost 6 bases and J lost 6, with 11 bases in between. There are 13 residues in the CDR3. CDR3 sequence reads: CATRSPGYEKLFF. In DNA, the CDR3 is TGTGCCACCAGGAGTCCGGGGTATGAAAAACTGTTTTTT.

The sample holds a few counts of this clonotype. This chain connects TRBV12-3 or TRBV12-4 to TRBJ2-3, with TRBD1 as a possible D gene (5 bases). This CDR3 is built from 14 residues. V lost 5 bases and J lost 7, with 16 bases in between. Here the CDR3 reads CASSLEGVVHTQYF. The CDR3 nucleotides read TGTGCCAGCAGTCTAGAAGGGGTTGTGCATACGCAGTATTTT.

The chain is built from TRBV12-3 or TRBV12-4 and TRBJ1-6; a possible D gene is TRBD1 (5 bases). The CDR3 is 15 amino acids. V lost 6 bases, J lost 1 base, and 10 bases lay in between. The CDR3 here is CASRTGGSYNSPLHF. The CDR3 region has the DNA TGTGCCAGCAGAACCGGGGGGTCCTATAATTCACCCCTCCACTTT.

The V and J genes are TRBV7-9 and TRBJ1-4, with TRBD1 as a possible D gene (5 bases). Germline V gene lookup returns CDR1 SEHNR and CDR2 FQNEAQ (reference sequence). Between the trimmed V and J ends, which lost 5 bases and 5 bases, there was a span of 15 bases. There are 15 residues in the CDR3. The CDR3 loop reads CASSEPTGINEKLFF. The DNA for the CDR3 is TGTGCCAGCAGCGAACCAACAGGCATCAATGAAAAACTGTTTTTT.

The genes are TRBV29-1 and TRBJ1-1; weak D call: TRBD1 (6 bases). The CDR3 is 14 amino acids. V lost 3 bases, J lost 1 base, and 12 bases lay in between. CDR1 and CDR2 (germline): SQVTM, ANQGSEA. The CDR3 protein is CSVEVRGANTEAFF. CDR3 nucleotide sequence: TGCAGCGTTGAGGTGCGGGGGGCGAACACTGAAGCTTTCTTT.

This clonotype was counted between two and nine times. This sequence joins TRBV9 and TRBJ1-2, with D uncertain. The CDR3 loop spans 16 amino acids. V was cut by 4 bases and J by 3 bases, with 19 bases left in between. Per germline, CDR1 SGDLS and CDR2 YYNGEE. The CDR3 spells CASSSDGYRGHYGYTF. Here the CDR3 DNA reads TGTGCCAGCAGCTCCGACGGGTATCGCGGACACTATGGCTACACCTTC.

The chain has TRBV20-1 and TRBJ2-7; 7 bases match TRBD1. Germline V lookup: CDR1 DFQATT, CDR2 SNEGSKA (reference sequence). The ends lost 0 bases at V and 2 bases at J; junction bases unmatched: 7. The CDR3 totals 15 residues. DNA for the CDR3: TGCAGTGCTAGAGAGGTAACAGGGGTACCCTACGAGCAGTACTTC. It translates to CSAREVTGVPYEQYF.

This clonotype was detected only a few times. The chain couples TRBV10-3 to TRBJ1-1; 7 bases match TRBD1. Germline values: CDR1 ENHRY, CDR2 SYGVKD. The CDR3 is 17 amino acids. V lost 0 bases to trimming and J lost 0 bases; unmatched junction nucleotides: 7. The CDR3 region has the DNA TGTGCCATCAGTGAGTCTAGGCGAACAGGGGTGAACACTGAAGCTTTCTTT. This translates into CAISESRRTGVNTEAFF.